The 5 T cell receptor beta chains presented below share a single source sample, sequenced in a study of cytomegalovirus exposure and HLA in healthy donors. Primers for the PCR totalled 60 Vbeta and 13 Jbeta. The data were produced by immunoSEQ multiplex PCR, yet TCRdb's version contains in-frame clones alone and is incomplete. The sample carries roughly 180,000 clones, 76% recorded once. The sequencing input was PBMCs. These receptors were collected from a woman aged 25 to 39 in good health and CMV-seropositive.

J is TRBJ1-2 and V is TRBV25-1; D possibly corresponds to TRBD1 (5 bases). From germline, CDR1 is MGHDK and CDR2 SYGVNS. The length of the CDR3 is 14 residues. The V end lost 2 bases, the J end lost 2 bases, and 9 bases lay between the germline ends. DNA for the CDR3: TGTGCCAGCAGTGAACCAGGGAGGAACTATGGCTACACCTTC. Its translation: CASSEPGRNYGYTF.

The chain has TRBV5-1 and TRBJ1-5; TRBD1 is a possible D gene (5 bases). Trimming removed 2 bases at V and 5 bases at J, with 14 bases between. The germline gives CDR1 SGHRS, CDR2 YFSETQ. There are 15 residues in the CDR3. The CDR3 DNA sequence: TGCGCCAGCAGCTTTTGGGGCCCAGAGGATCAGCCCCAGCATTTT. Protein: CASSFWGPEDQPQHF.

The rearrangement joins TRBV19 to TRBJ2-1; 11 positions agree with TRBD2. The CDR3 is made up of 15 amino acids. Germline lookup yields CDR1 LNHDA and CDR2 SQIVND (reference sequence). Germline trimming cut 5 bases from V and 5 bases from J; bases unmatched to any gene: 5. The CDR3 region is CASSLLAGGNNEQFF. In DNA, the CDR3 is TGTGCCAGTAGTCTCCTAGCGGGGGGAAACAATGAGCAGTTCTTC. Based on the CDR3 plus reference TRBV19 and TRBJ2-1, the full variable domain is DGGITQSPKYLFRKEGQNVTLSCEQNLNHDAMYWYRQDPGQGLRLIYYSQIVNDFQKGDIAEGYSVSREKKESFPLTVTSAQKNPTAFYLCASSLLAGGNNEQFFGPGTRLTVL.

The V gene is TRBV6-5, the J gene TRBJ1-1, with D unclear. CDR3 size: 16 residues. From germline, CDR1 is MNHEY and CDR2 SVGAGI. With 0 bases removed from V and 4 bases from J, the gap between germline ends came to 15 bases. Here the CDR3 reads CASSYSMVGAGTEAFF. The CDR3 region has the DNA TGTGCCAGCAGTTACTCGATGGTGGGCGCGGGCACTGAAGCTTTCTTT.

The chain uses TRBV6-4 and TRBJ2-2; TRBD2 might be the D (6 bases). The CDR3 runs to 15 residues. The germline gives CDR1 MRHNA, CDR2 SNTAGT. Between the trimmed V and J ends, which lost 5 bases and 2 bases, there was a span of 12 bases. As DNA, the CDR3 is TGTGCCAGCAGTCCCGGGACTCTCAACACCGGGGAGCTGTTTTTT. Translated, it gives CASSPGTLNTGELFF.